One T cell receptor (beta chain) is described in this entry. This record comes from a study of blood T cell repertoires in COVID-19. Study as a whole: T cells, B-cell-depleted T cells, or PBMCs provided the cDNA or gDNA that served as material.

The method was immunoSEQ multiplex PCR; TCRdb's version includes in-frame clones alone and lacks a portion of them. Among more than 150,000 clones, 70% to 80% were seen once, and the ten largest hold approximately 12%. The trim removed 3 bases at V and 5 bases at J, leaving 4 bases unmatched. CDR3 length: 13 amino acids. Germline CDR1 and CDR2: SGHRS and YFSETQ. The sequence was obtained from a man aged 50 to 60 who had recovered from COVID-19. The chain links TRBV5-1 to TRBJ1-1; 7 nucleotides match TRBD1. The sequencing input was peripheral blood. Here the CDR3 reads CASSSQQGTEAFF. The DNA of the CDR3 is TGCGCCAGCAGCTCCCAACAGGGGACTGAAGCTTTCTTT. Full variable domain (outside the CDR3, taken from reference TRBV5-1 and TRBJ1-1): KAGVTQTPRYLIKTRGQQVTLSCSPISGHRSVSWYQQTPGQGLQFLFEYFSETQRNKGNFPGRFSGRQFSNSRSEMNVSTLELGDSALYLCASSSQQGTEAFFGQGTRLTVV.